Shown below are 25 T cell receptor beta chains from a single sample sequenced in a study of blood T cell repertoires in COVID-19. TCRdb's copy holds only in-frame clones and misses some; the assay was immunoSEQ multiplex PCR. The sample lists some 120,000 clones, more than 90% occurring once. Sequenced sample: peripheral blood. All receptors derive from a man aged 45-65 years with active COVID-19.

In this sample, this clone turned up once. Here the CDR3 reads CASSYPGQHTEAFF. The DNA for the CDR3 is TGTGCCAGCAGTTACCCCGGACAGCACACTGAAGCTTTCTTT. The chain is built from TRBV7-8 and TRBJ1-1, with D possibly being TRBD1 (6 bases). Deletions cut 6 bases from V and 3 bases from J, with 14 bases between. CDR1 and CDR2 from the germline V gene are SGHVS and FQNEAQ. CDR3 length: 14 residues.

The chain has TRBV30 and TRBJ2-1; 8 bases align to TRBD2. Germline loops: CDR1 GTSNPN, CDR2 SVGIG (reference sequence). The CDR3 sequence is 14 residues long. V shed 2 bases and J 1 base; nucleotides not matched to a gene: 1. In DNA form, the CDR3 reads TGTGCCTGGAGTTCGGGGGGGTCCTACAATGAGCAGTTCTTC. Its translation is CAWSSGGSYNEQFF.

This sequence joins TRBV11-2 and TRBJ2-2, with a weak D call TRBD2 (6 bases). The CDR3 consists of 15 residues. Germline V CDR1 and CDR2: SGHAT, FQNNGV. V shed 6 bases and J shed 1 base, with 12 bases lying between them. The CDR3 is CASRPAGQNTGELFF. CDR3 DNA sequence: TGTGCCAGCAGACCAGCGGGCCAGAACACCGGGGAGCTGTTTTTT.

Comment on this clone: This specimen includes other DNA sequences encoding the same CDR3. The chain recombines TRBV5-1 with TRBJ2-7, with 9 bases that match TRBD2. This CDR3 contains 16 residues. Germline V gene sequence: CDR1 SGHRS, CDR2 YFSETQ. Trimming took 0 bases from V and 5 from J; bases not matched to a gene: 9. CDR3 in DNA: TGCGCCAGCAGCTTGGGAGGGGCGGGGGGGACTAACGAGCAGTACTTC. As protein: CASSLGGAGGTNEQYF.

In DNA, the CDR3 is TGTGCCACCAGTGATTCCCCTAGCGGGAGCTCCTACAATGAGCAGTTCTTC. Translation gives CATSDSPSGSSYNEQFF. This sequence joins TRBV24-1 and TRBJ2-1, with 10 bases fitting TRBD2. The CDR3 has 17 amino acids. The ends lost 2 bases at V and 0 bases at J; junction bases unmatched: 3. The germline CDR1 and CDR2 sequences are KGHDR and SFDVKD.

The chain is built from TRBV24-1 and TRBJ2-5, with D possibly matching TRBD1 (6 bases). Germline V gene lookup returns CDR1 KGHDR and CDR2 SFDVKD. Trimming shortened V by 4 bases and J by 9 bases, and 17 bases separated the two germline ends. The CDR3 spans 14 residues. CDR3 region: CATSDPGKGVSQYF. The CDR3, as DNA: TGTGCCACCAGTGACCCCGGTAAGGGGGTGTCCCAGTACTTC.

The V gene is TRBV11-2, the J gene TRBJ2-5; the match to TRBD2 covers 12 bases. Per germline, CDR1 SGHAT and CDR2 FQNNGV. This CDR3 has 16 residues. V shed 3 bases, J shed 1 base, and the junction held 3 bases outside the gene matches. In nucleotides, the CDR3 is TGTGCCAGCAGCTTCACTAGCGGGGGGTTCCAAGAGACCCAGTACTTC. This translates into CASSFTSGGFQETQYF.

The CDR3 bases are TGTGCCAGCTCACCAGACAGTTCGGCCGGCTACACCTTC. Translating it yields CASSPDSSAGYTF. The rearrangement links TRBV18 to TRBJ1-2; perhaps TRBD1 as D (5 bases). V lost 2 bases, J lost 8 bases, and 12 bases lay in between. CDR1 is KGHSH and CDR2 is LQKENI in the germline V gene. The CDR3 is 13 residues long.

CDR3 nucleotides: TGTGCCAGTAGTATAGGTCCAGGGGTTACGGAGCAGTACTTC. Protein: CASSIGPGVTEQYF. The chain carries TRBV19 and TRBJ2-7; maybe TRBD1 (6 bases). Germline loops: CDR1 LNHDA, CDR2 SQIVND (reference sequence). The CDR3 covers 14 residues. The ends were cut back, 1 base at V and 7 bases at J, with 14 bases in the middle.

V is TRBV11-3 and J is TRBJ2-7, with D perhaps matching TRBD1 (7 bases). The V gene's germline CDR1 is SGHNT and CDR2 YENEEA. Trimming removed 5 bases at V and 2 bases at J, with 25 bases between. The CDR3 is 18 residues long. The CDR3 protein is CASSPGGRLAVPPYEQYV. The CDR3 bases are TGTGCCAGCAGCCCAGGGGGTCGGTTAGCGGTTCCTCCCTACGAGCAGTACGTC.

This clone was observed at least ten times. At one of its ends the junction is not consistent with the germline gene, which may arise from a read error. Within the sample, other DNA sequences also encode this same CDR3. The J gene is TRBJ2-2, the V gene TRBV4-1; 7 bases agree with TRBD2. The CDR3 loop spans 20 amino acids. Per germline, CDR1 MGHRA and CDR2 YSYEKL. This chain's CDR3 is CATSQQMGGGGAANTGELFF. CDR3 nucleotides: TGCGCCACCAGCCAACAAATGGGGGGGGGTGGAGCCGCGAACACCGGGGAGCTGTTTTTT.

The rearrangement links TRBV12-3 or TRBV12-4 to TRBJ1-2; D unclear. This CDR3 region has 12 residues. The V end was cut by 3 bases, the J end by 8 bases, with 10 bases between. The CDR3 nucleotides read TGTGCCAGCAGTTTGAGTGAGGGAGGCTACACCTTC. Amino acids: CASSLSEGGYTF.

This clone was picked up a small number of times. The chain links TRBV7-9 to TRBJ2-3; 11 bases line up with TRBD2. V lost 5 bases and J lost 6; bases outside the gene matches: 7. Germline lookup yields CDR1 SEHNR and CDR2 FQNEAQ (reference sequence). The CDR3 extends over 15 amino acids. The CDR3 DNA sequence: TGTGCCAGCAGCATACTAGCGGGGGCCAGCGATACGCAGTATTTT. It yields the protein CASSILAGASDTQYF. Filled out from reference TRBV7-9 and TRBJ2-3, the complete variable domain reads DTGVSQNPRHKITKRGQNVTFRCDPISEHNRLYWYRQTLGQGPEFLTYFQNEAQLEKSRLLSDRFSAERPKGSFSTLEIQRTEQGDSAMYLCASSILAGASDTQYFGPGTRLTVL.

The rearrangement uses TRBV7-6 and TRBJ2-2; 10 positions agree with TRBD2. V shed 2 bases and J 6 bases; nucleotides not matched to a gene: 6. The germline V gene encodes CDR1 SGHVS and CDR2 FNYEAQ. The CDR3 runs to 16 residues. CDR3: CASSLRPSGSPGELFF. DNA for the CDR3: TGTGCCAGCAGCTTACGCCCTAGCGGGAGTCCCGGGGAGCTGTTTTTT.

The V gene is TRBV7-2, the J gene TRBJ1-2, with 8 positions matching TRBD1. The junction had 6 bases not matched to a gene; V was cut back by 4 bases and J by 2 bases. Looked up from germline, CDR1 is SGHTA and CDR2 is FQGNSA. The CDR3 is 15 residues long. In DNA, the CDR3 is TGTGCCAGCAGCTCTTACAGGGGGGGAAACTATGGCTACACCTTC. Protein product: CASSSYRGGNYGYTF.

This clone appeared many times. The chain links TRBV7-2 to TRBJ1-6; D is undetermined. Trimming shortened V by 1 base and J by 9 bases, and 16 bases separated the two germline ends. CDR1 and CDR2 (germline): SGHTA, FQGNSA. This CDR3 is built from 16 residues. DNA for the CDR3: TGTGCCAGCAGCTTAGGGAGGGAGGGTTACAGTTCACCCCTCCACTTT. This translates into CASSLGREGYSSPLHF.

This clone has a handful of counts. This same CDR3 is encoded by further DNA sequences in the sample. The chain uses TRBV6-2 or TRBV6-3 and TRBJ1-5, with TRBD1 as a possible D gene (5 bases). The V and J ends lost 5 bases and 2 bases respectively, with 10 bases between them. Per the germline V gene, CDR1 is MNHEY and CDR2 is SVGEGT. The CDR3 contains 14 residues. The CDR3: CASSLDSRNQPQHF. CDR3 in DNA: TGTGCCAGCAGTCTCGACAGCCGCAATCAGCCCCAGCATTTT.

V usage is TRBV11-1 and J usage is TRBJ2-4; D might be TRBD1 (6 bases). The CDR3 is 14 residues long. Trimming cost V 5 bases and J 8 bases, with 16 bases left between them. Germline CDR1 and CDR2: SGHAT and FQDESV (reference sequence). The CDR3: CASSARRGVDIQYF. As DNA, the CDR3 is TGTGCCAGCAGCGCGCGCAGGGGAGTGGACATTCAGTACTTC.

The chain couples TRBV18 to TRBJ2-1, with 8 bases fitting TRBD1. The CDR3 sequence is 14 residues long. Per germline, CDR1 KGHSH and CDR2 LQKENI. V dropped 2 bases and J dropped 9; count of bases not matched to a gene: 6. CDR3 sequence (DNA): TGTGCCAGCTCACCAGGGCAGGGGGCTGGTGAGCAGTTCTTC. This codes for CASSPGQGAGEQFF. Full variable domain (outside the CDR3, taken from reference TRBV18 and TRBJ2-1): NAGVMQNPRHLVRRRGQEARLRCSPMKGHSHVYWYRQLPEEGLKFMVYLQKENIIDESGMPKERFSAEFPKEGPSILRIQQVVRGDSAAYFCASSPGQGAGEQFFGPGTRLTVL.

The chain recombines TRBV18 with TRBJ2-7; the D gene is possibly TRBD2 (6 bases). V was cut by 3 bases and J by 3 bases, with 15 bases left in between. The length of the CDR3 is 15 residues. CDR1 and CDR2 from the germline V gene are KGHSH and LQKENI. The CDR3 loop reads CASSPRIADLYEQYV. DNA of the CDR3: TGTGCCAGCTCACCCCGCATAGCGGACCTCTACGAGCAGTACGTC.

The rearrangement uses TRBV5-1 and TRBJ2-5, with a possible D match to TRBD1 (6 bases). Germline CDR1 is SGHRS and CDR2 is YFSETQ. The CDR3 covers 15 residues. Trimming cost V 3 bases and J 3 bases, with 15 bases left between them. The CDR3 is CASSWGPGTKETQYF. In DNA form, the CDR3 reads TGCGCCAGCAGCTGGGGCCCCGGGACAAAAGAGACCCAGTACTTC.

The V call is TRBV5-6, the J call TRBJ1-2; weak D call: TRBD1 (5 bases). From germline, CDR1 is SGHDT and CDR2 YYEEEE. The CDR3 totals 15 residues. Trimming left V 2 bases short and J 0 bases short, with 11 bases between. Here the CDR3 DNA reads TGTGCCAGCAGCTTCACGACAGAAGCTAACTATGGCTACACCTTC. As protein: CASSFTTEANYGYTF.

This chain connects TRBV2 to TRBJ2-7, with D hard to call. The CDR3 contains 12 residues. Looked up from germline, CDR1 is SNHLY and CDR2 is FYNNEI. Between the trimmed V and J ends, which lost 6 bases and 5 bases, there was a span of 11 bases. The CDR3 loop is CASRELPDEQYF. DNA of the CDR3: TGTGCCAGCAGGGAGTTACCCGACGAGCAGTACTTC.

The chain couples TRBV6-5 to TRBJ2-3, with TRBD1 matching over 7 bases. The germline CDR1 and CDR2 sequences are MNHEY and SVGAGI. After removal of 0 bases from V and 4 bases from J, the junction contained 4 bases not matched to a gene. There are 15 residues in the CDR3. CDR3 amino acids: CASSYSRQGPDTQYF. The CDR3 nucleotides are TGTGCCAGCAGTTACTCGAGACAGGGACCAGATACGCAGTATTTT.

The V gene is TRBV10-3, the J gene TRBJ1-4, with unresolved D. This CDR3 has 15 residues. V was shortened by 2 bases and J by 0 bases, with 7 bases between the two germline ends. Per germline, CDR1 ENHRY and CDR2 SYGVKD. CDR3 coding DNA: TGTGCCATCAGTGAGGGGCCCGCAACTAATGAAAAACTGTTTTTT. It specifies CAISEGPATNEKLFF.